This T cell receptor beta chain stems from a study of vaccination effects on CD4 cells after COVID-19. With respect to this clone: Its cognate antigen is unknown.

Ahead of sequencing, the ViraFEST assay grew antigen-specific CD4+ T cells using viral peptide pools. Having been cultured for around ten days, the cells underwent CD4+ T cell isolation. Recipients of the vaccine had no prior SARS-CoV-2 infection and negative nucleocapsid antibodies. Assay: immunoSEQ multiplex PCR; the TCRdb copy retains only in-frame clones and omits some. The profile shows 70,000 to 75,000 clones, roughly three quarters of them singletons. This receptor was taken from a human donor who received a COVID-19 vaccine. The input for sequencing was CD4+ T cells from PBMCs cultured with HCoV-OC43 spike peptides, taken before COVID-19 vaccination. Subset given: HCoV-OC43 spike overlapping peptide pool stimulation.

CDR3 bases: TGTGCCAGCAGCTTTCGAAGGGCCCAAGAGACCCAGTACTTC. This sequence encodes CASSFRRAQETQYF. The chain is built from TRBV6-6 and TRBJ2-5; D unclear. In germline, CDR1 is MNHNY, CDR2 SVGAGI (reference sequence). The CDR3 totals 14 residues. Trimming left V 6 bases short and J 1 base short, with 12 bases between.